This T cell receptor (beta chain) comes out of a study of CD8 T cells in Susac syndrome. Across the study: At blood draw, Susac syndrome patients were therapy-naive, on corticosteroids, or on intravenous immunoglobulin alone.

Random hexamers were used to reverse transcribe roughly 0.45 to 1 ug of RNA. TCRdb re-derived calls from the immunoSEQ multiplex PCR reads in MiXCR, one entry per CDR3 protein. The table records around 150,000 distinct CDR3 sequences, 90% to 97% of them present only once. V was pared by 7 bases and J by 0 bases, with 18 bases between. This CDR3 is built from 15 residues. The V gene's germline CDR1 is DFQATT and CDR2 SNEGSKA (reference sequence). The V gene is TRBV20-1, the J gene TRBJ1-1; D is possibly TRBD1 (6 bases). The sequence came from a human donor with Susac syndrome. The sequenced sample consisted of CD4+ T cells from PBMCs. The CDR3 DNA reads as TGCAGTGTGGGCACGGGACACCGGATGAACACTGAAGCTTTCTTT. It codes for CSVGTGHRMNTEAFF.